This record covers a single TCR beta chain. The target antigen is unknown. The data were obtained in a study of Graves' ophthalmopathy and Graves' hyperthyroidism. Germline CDR1 reads MNHNS; CDR2 reads SASEGT. The CDR3 contains 13 residues. V shed 5 bases, J shed 4 bases, and the junction held 4 bases outside the gene matches. Regarding the study as a whole: Thyroid clonotypes that were expanded above 0.001 frequency mostly also appeared in blood. From stable hyperthyroidism, ophthalmopathy was separated by a 13-signature model with about 88% sensitivity and about 81% specificity.

The authors amplified TCR beta CDR3 regions, and they did so from RNA transcripts for repertoire sequencing. Second-round multiplex PCR followed a first-round RT-PCR using HTBI primers. Via MiXCR, TCRdb re-called the multiplex PCR reads, giving one row per CDR3 protein. This sample carries some 370,000 distinct CDR3 sequences, about a sixth of them seen once, and the ten largest clones take 2.4%. By definition, stable hyperthyroidism involved no ophthalmopathy within 18 months of follow-up. This TCR derives from an adult woman with stable Graves' hyperthyroidism. Sequences were obtained from peripheral blood. The chain recombines TRBV6-1 with TRBJ1-1; 7 nucleotides agree with TRBD1. The CDR3 DNA follows: TGTGCCAGCAGTCGTTCAGGGGGCACTGAAGCTTTCTTT. Translating it yields CASSRSGGTEAFF.